This T cell receptor beta chain was obtained from a study of CD8+ T cells in alopecia areata. General study results and limits: A great number of expanded lesional clones endured in scalp and blood during tofacitinib. The link between baseline CD8+ expansion and response remains uncertain with one nonresponder. Across lesional scalp, and particularly alopecia totalis/universalis, clonality surpassed that of normal scalp.

With 5 bases removed from V and 8 bases from J, the gap between germline ends came to 21 bases. Germline CDR1 and CDR2: LNHNV and YYDKDF (reference sequence). The CDR3 length is 15 residues. The treatment was: oral pan-JAK inhibitor, 5-10 mg twice daily. Reverse transcription of extracted RNA yielded cDNA, which provided the sequencing template. Generated by immunoSEQ multiplex PCR, the TCRdb table keeps only in-frame clones and is missing some. This table holds about 140,000 clones, roughly 50% found once. About this clone: What it binds is unknown.

The rearrangement joins TRBV15 to TRBJ2-5; perhaps TRBD2 as D (6 bases). The receptor was derived from a human donor with alopecia areata. Sample: CD8+ T cells sorted from blood, taken at week 4, from a patient treated with tofacitinib. CDR3 residues: CATSAGTVLGDTQYF. The CDR3 DNA reads TGTGCCACCAGCGCCGGGACTGTCCTAGGGGATACCCAGTACTTC.